Each of the 26 T cell receptor beta chains below was sequenced from the same sample in a study of response to subunit inactivated influenza vaccine. TCRdb passed the RT-PCR reads through MiXCR, listing each CDR3 protein once. The sample has some 850,000 distinct CDR3 sequences, less than 20% seen once. The sample consisted of PBMCs from blood, taken 5 days after vaccination. The receptor set was obtained from a man aged 50-60 years who received an inactivated influenza vaccine.

This clonotype was detected a few times. The rearrangement links TRBV6-1 to TRBJ2-3, with 9 positions matching TRBD1. This CDR3 contains 16 residues. V trimming: 3 bases; J trimming: 3 bases; junction bases outside the gene matches: 7. In germline, CDR1 is MNHNS, CDR2 SASEGT. For the CDR3, the DNA is TGTGCCAGCAGTGATCTGGGACAGGGTCGGACAGATACGCAGTATTTT. It encodes CASSDLGQGRTDTQYF.

This clonotype was counted a few times. V gene TRBV6-2 or TRBV6-3 combines with J gene TRBJ2-1; 9 nucleotides agree with TRBD1. The CDR3 is 15 residues long. V gave up 2 bases and J gave up 5 bases; unmatched junction bases: 4. The germline V gene has CDR1 MNHEY and CDR2 SVGEGT. The CDR3 DNA sequence: TGTGCCAGCAGTTACAGGGGACAGGGAGACAATGAGCAGTTCTTC. Amino acid sequence: CASSYRGQGDNEQFF.

The chain joins TRBV29-1 to TRBJ2-1, with TRBD2 identical over 11 bases. Looked up from germline, CDR1 is SQVTM and CDR2 is ANQGSEA. V was pared by 4 bases and J by 5 bases, with 13 bases of the junction left unmatched. The CDR3 has 17 amino acids. The CDR3 DNA reads TGCAGCGTTGTGAGACTAGCGGGGCGGCCAAGCGACAATGAGCAGTTCTTC. This encodes CSVVRLAGRPSDNEQFF.

This sequence joins TRBV27 and TRBJ2-7; TRBD1 agrees at 7 bases. This CDR3 has 15 amino acids. The J segment lost 3 bases and the V segment lost 5 bases, leaving 10 bases of the junction unmatched. Looked up from germline, CDR1 is MNHEY and CDR2 is SMNVEV (reference sequence). The CDR3 bases are TGTGCCAGCAGTCTAGGGGTGAGGGGGCGCTACGAGCAGTACTTC. Translating it yields CASSLGVRGRYEQYF.

This clonotype appeared a few times. The chain combines TRBV18 with TRBJ2-1; no clear D gene. Per germline, CDR1 KGHSH and CDR2 LQKENI. The CDR3 runs to 15 residues. V lost 3 bases to trimming and J lost 0 bases, with 9 bases between them. The CDR3 DNA reads TGTGCCAGCTCACCGGCTTTACTCTCCTACAATGAGCAGTTCTTC. Amino acid sequence: CASSPALLSYNEQFF.

The chain carries TRBV24-1 and TRBJ2-5; D is unclear. From germline, CDR1 is KGHDR and CDR2 SFDVKD. This CDR3 comprises 14 residues. Trimming removed 0 bases from V and 7 bases from J, with 11 bases in between. The CDR3 here is CATSDLSESVTQYF. DNA of the CDR3: TGTGCCACCAGTGATTTGTCAGAATCGGTGACCCAGTACTTC.

This clonotype came up many times. V and J are TRBV20-1 and TRBJ2-2, with 10 nucleotides matching TRBD2. J gave up 1 base and V 1 base, and 3 bases lay outside the gene matches. The CDR3 sequence is 16 residues long. Looked up from germline, CDR1 is DFQATT and CDR2 is SNEGSKA (reference sequence). The CDR3 is CSARGASGRNTGELFF. In DNA, the CDR3 is TGCAGTGCTAGAGGGGCTAGCGGGAGGAACACCGGGGAGCTGTTTTTT.

The rearrangement uses TRBV24-1 and TRBJ2-2, with unresolved D. Germline V gene data show CDR1 as KGHDR and CDR2 as SFDVKD. The CDR3 consists of 14 residues. Deletions cut 3 bases from V and 4 bases from J, with 8 bases between. The chain's CDR3 is CATSDHQGTGELFF. CDR3 nucleotide sequence: TGTGCCACCAGTGATCATCAAGGCACCGGGGAGCTGTTTTTT.

This rearrangement joins TRBV20-1 to TRBJ2-5, with D possibly being TRBD2 (6 bases). With 0 bases removed from V and 8 bases from J, the gap between germline ends came to 19 bases. This CDR3 comprises 15 residues. Germline CDR1 is DFQATT and CDR2 is SNEGSKA (reference sequence). The CDR3 nucleotides are TGCAGTGCTAGAGATTATGAGCGGGCCACGGATACCCAGTACTTC. Protein product: CSARDYERATDTQYF.

The rearrangement uses TRBV5-5 and TRBJ1-3; tentative D call: TRBD1 (5 bases). The CDR3 consists of 15 residues. CDR1 and CDR2 from the germline V gene are SGHKS and YYEKEE (reference sequence). V was pared by 1 base and J by 0 bases, with 8 bases between. CDR3 nucleotides: TGTGCCAGCAGCTTGCCAGGGAACTCTGGAAACACCATATATTTT. Translating gives CASSLPGNSGNTIYF.

Only a few counts were recorded for this clonotype. The V and J genes are TRBV7-2 and TRBJ1-4, with 9 bases lining up with TRBD1. V trimming: 1 base; J trimming: 7 bases; junction bases outside the gene matches: 4. Germline CDR1 and CDR2: SGHTA and FQGNSA. CDR3 length equals 15 residues. CDR3 region: CASSLDRGQSEKLFF. CDR3 sequence (DNA): TGTGCCAGCAGCTTAGACAGGGGGCAGAGTGAAAAACTGTTTTTT.

The V gene is TRBV20-1, the J gene TRBJ1-1, with 8 bases matching TRBD1. The length of the CDR3 is 12 residues. Losses at the gene ends were 0 bases for V and 13 bases for J; bases not matched to a gene: 7. Germline CDR1 and CDR2: DFQATT and SNEGSKA (reference sequence). CDR3 region: CSAREGQAVGFF. CDR3 bases: TGCAGTGCTAGAGAGGGACAGGCAGTGGGTTTCTTT.

This chain uses TRBV9 with TRBJ2-7; 10 nucleotides line up with TRBD1. The V gene's germline CDR1 is SGDLS and CDR2 YYNGEE. The CDR3 covers 17 residues. J was trimmed by 7 bases and V by 0 bases; bases with no gene match: 13. Here the CDR3 reads CASSVARDRDRGMEQYF. CDR3 coding DNA: TGTGCCAGCAGCGTAGCTCGAGACCGGGACAGGGGTATGGAGCAGTACTTC.

This clonotype appeared a few times. The chain is built from TRBV20-1 and TRBJ2-1; D unresolved. This CDR3 has 13 residues. V was trimmed by 5 bases and J by 2 bases, leaving 10 bases between them. Germline CDR1 is DFQATT and CDR2 is SNEGSKA (reference sequence). CDR3 sequence: CSAGRGPYNEQFF. CDR3 nucleotide sequence: TGCAGTGCTGGCCGCGGTCCCTACAATGAGCAGTTCTTC.

This clonotype has more than one count but fewer than ten. V usage is TRBV12-3 or TRBV12-4 and J usage is TRBJ1-3; D remains ambiguous. CDR3 length equals 12 residues. V was pared by 4 bases and J by 4 bases, with 5 bases between. The CDR3 DNA follows: TGTGCCAGCAGTTCGGCCGGAAACACCATATATTTT. This translates into CASSSAGNTIYF.

This chain links TRBV11-2 with TRBJ2-5; 11 nucleotides match TRBD1. CDR1 and CDR2 (germline): SGHAT, FQNNGV. J gave up 1 base and V 3 bases, and 4 bases lay outside the gene matches. The CDR3 consists of 16 residues. The CDR3 DNA follows: TGTGCCAGCAGCTTCATCGGGACAGGGGGCCAAGAGACCCAGTACTTC. It specifies CASSFIGTGGQETQYF.

This clonotype showed up many times. The chain uses TRBV5-1 and TRBJ2-1; tentative D call: TRBD1 (6 bases). V was shortened by 4 bases and J by 0 bases, with 14 bases between the two germline ends. CDR3 length: 16 residues. CDR1 is SGHRS, CDR2 YFSETQ, per germline. CDR3: CASSLTGTTSYNEQFF. The CDR3 DNA is TGCGCCAGCAGCCTTACCGGGACAACCTCCTACAATGAGCAGTTCTTC.

For this clonotype: Compared with germline, one end of the junction differs, possibly owing to a read error. V usage is TRBV20-1 and J usage is TRBJ1-4, with D possibly matching TRBD1 (5 bases). This CDR3 has 12 amino acids. Looked up from germline, CDR1 is DFQATT and CDR2 is SNEGSKA (reference sequence). The CDR3 spells CSARGVNVKLFF. CDR3 sequence (DNA): TGCAGTGCTAGGGGGGTTAATGTAAAACTGTTTTTT.

In this sample, this clonotype turned up a few times. The genes are TRBV29-1 and TRBJ2-1; D uncertain. V was pared by 0 bases and J by 9 bases, with 12 bases between. Per the germline V gene, CDR1 is SQVTM and CDR2 is ANQGSEA. The CDR3 is made up of 13 amino acids. This chain's CDR3 is CSVEDRIGFEQFF. CDR3 sequence (DNA): TGCAGCGTTGAAGATCGTATCGGGTTTGAGCAGTTCTTC.

This clonotype has a handful of counts. The chain links TRBV7-8 to TRBJ2-1; 7 positions agree with TRBD1. Germline V gene data show CDR1 as SGHVS and CDR2 as FQNEAQ. The trim removed 1 base at V and 1 base at J, leaving 4 bases unmatched. This CDR3 region has 16 residues. The DNA for the CDR3 is TGTGCCAGCAGCTTAGTCCCAGGGGGTTCCTACAATGAGCAGTTCTTC. This gives the protein CASSLVPGGSYNEQFF.

This clonotype was seen more than once but under ten times. The chain is built from TRBV7-8 and TRBJ2-1, with TRBD2 as a possible D gene (5 bases). Germline V gene data show CDR1 as SGHVS and CDR2 as FQNEAQ. This CDR3 region has 16 residues. Trimming removed 2 bases from V and 0 bases from J, with 11 bases in between. The CDR3 loop is CASSLLRASSYNEQFF. Here the CDR3 DNA reads TGTGCCAGCAGCTTACTGAGGGCCAGCTCCTACAATGAGCAGTTCTTC. The complete variable domain, with remaining parts taken from reference TRBV7-8 and TRBJ2-1, reads GAGVSQSPRYKVAKRGQDVALRCDPISGHVSLFWYQQALGQGPEFLTYFQNEAQLDKSGLPSDRFFAERPEGSVSTLKIQRTQQEDSAVYLCASSLLRASSYNEQFFGPGTRLTVL.

This clonotype occurred a few times. This rearrangement joins TRBV20-1 to TRBJ2-3; 13 positions match TRBD2. Trimming took 3 bases from V and 6 from J; bases not matched to a gene: 6. Germline V CDR1 and CDR2: DFQATT, SNEGSKA (reference sequence). The CDR3 covers 15 residues. The CDR3 protein is CSASKTSGRPDTQYF. CDR3 nucleotide sequence: TGCAGTGCTAGTAAGACTAGCGGGAGGCCGGATACGCAGTATTTT.

Here the CDR3 DNA reads TGCGCCAGCCAGGTAGCTCTAATCACAGATACGCAGTATTTT. Protein sequence: CASQVALITDTQYF. The chain joins TRBV5-1 to TRBJ2-3; D is unresolved. This CDR3 spans 14 amino acids. Germline lookup yields CDR1 SGHRS and CDR2 YFSETQ. Trimming pared 7 bases from V and 2 bases from J, leaving 14 bases between.

This clonotype was picked up many times. The chain is built from TRBV10-3 and TRBJ2-5; 8 bases map to TRBD2. With V trimmed by 3 bases and J by 5 bases, 5 bases remained unmatched. The CDR3 is 14 amino acids. Germline-derived CDR1 and CDR2 are ENHRY and SYGVKD. In DNA, the CDR3 is TGTGCCATCAGTGATTTAGCGGGGAGCGAGACCCAGTACTTC. As protein: CAISDLAGSETQYF.

The V call is TRBV11-2, the J call TRBJ2-7; 9 bases map to TRBD2. V shed 5 bases and J 1 base; nucleotides not matched to a gene: 6. Germline V gene lookup returns CDR1 SGHAT and CDR2 FQNNGV. The CDR3 loop spans 15 amino acids. The CDR3 region is CASSRKRGDSYEQYF. As DNA, the CDR3 is TGTGCCAGCAGCCGCAAGCGGGGGGATTCCTACGAGCAGTACTTC.

The chain links TRBV20-1 to TRBJ2-3; the D gene is possibly TRBD1 (6 bases). This CDR3 comprises 14 residues. From germline, CDR1 is DFQATT and CDR2 SNEGSKA (reference sequence). V was clipped by 7 bases and J by 2 bases, with 16 bases between them. CDR3 in amino acids: CSVEPGQITDTQYF. CDR3 bases: TGCAGTGTGGAACCGGGACAAATCACAGATACGCAGTATTTT.